Sequencing of this TCR beta chain was carried out in a study of T-cell reconstitution after alpha-beta-depleted transplantation in children listed by TCRdb under 2016. About the investigation overall: Using TCR repertoire profiling, the study followed T-cell immune reconstitution in a quantitative way in children after TCRalphabeta/CD19-depleted allogeneic hematopoietic cell transplantation.

The table lists this clonotype with a few counts. The antigen it recognizes is unknown. The junction does not match germline at one end; this may be a read error. The protocol used for the library was PCR. TCRdb records Illumina HiSeq 2500 as the sequencer. To normalize quantification of the TCRbeta repertoire, the TCR libraries were built with molecular barcoding that relied on unique molecular identifiers. Through fastp at Q25 and MiXCR, TCRdb rebuilt clones from the public reads, retaining in-frame beta chains. CDR3 protein duplicates are merged, each entry listing the most common genes and DNA. This sample has some 640,000 distinct CDR3 sequences in its table, and approximately 15% of those were observed once. Approximately 1% of the sample goes to the ten largest clones. The CDR3 holds 14 amino acids from the cysteine to the phenylalanine. Only the CDR3 DNA stays, 42 bases, in frame from base 1.

This specimen consisted of PBMCs from the stem cell graft donor, obtained from the stem cell graft. The rearrangement joined TRBV12-3 or TRBV12-4 to TRBJ2-2; TRBD2 fits 7 bases in the junction. The source of this sequence is a human donor who donated a stem cell graft to a child with acute myeloid leukemia. In nucleotides, the sequence is TGTGCCAGCAGCTTAGCGGGTGAGCTCGGGGAGCTGTTTTTT. It specifies CASSLAGELGELFF.